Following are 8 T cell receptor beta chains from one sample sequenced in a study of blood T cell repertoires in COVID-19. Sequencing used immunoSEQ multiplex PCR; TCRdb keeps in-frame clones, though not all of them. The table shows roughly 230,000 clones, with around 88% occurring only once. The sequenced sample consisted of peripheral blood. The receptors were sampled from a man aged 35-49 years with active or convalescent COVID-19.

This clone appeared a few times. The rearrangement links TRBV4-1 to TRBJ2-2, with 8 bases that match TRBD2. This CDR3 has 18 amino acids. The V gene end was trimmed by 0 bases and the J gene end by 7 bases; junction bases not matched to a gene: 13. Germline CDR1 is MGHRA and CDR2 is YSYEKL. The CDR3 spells CASSQDTVAGGAGGELFF. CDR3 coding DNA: TGCGCCAGCAGCCAAGATACCGTTGCCGGGGGGGCCGGCGGGGAGCTGTTTTTT.

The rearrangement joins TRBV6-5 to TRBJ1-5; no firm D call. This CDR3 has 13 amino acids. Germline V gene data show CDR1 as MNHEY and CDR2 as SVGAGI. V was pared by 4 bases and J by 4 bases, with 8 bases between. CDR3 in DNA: TGTGCCAGCAGTTCGACACAAAATCAGCCCCAGCATTTT. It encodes CASSSTQNQPQHF.

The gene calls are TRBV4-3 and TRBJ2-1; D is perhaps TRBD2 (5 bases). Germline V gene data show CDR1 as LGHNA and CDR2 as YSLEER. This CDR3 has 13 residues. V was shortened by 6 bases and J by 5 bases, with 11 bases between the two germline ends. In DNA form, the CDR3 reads TGCGCCAGCAGTCCGCTCGGGAACAATGAGCAGTTCTTC. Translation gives CASSPLGNNEQFF.

The CDR3 here is CATSRGVEGNEKLFF. CDR3 DNA sequence: TGTGCCACCAGCAGAGGAGTTGAGGGCAATGAAAAACTGTTTTTT. The chain is built from TRBV15 and TRBJ1-4; no clear D gene. CDR1 is LNHNV, CDR2 YYDKDF, per germline (reference sequence). With 1 base removed from V and 5 bases from J, the gap between germline ends came to 11 bases. This CDR3 comprises 15 residues. The full variable domain, in which reference TRBV15 and TRBJ1-4 provide the parts outside the CDR3, is DAMVIQNPRYQVTQFGKPVTLSCSQTLNHNVMYWYQQKSSQAPKLLFHYYDKDFNNEADTPDNFQSRRPNTSFCFLDIRSPGLGDTAMYLCATSRGVEGNEKLFFGSGTQLSVL.

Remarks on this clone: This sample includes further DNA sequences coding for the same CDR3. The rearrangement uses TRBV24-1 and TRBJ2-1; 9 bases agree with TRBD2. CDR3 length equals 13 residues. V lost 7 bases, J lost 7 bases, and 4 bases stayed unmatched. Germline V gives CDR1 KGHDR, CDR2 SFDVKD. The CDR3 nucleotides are TGTGCCACCAGCCTAGCGGGGAGTAATGAGCAGTTCTTC. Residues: CATSLAGSNEQFF.

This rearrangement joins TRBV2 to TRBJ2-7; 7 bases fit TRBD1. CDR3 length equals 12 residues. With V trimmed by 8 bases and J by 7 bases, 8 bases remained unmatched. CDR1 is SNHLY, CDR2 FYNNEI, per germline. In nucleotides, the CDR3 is TGTGCCAGCGGGAAGGGGGCCGGGGAGCAGTACTTC. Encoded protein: CASGKGAGEQYF.

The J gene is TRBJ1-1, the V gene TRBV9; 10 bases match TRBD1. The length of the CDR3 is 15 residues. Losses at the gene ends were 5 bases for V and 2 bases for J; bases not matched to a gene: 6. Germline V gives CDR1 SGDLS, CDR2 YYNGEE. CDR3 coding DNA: TGTGCCAGCAGTGGGACAGGGGCCATTAACACTGAAGCTTTCTTT. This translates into CASSGTGAINTEAFF.

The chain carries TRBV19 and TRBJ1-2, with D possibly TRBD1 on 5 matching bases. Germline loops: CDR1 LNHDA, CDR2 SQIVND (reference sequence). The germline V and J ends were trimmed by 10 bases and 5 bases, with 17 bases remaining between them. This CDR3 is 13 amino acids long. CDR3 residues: CAIKGEGVYGYTF. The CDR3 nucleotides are TGTGCCATCAAAGGAGAAGGGGTGTATGGCTACACCTTC.